This T cell receptor beta chain was recovered during a study of shared clonotypes between healthy human individuals. Methods used by the authors: ImmunoSEQ yielded junction-only sequences lacking quality scores, so filtering differed. This table comes from immunoSEQ multiplex PCR, and its TCRdb copy is limited to in-frame clones, with some not included. V and J calls and clone size are as listed in that table; D and trimming were resolved from the DNA. The data show over a million clones, 70% to 80% seen once. Trimming cost V 5 bases and J 3 bases; bases outside gene matches: 9. The CDR3 has 15 amino acids. The germline V gene encodes CDR1 SGHTA and CDR2 FQGNSA.

The chain is built from TRBV7-2 and TRBJ1-1, with 7 bases matching TRBD1. Sequenced material: memory CD4+ T cells from PBMCs. Described subset: CD45RA-negative fraction. This clonotype was sampled from a man younger than 30 in good health. Some clones in this sample may be carry-over from other donors' samples. In nucleotides, the CDR3 is TGTGCCAGCAGCCCTCGACAGGGAATGGACACTGAAGCTTTCTTT. Protein sequence: CASSPRQGMDTEAFF.